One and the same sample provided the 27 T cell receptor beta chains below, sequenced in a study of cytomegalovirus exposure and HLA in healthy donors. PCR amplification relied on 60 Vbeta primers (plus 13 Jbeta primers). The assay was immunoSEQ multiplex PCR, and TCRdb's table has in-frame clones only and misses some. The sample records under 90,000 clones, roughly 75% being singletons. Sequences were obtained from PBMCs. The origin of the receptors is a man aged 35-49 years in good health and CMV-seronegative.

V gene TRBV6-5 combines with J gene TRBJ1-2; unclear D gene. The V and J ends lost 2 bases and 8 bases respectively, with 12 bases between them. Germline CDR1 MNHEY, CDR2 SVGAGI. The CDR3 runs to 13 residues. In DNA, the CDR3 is TGTGCCAGCAGTTACCGGGGTGAGGAGGGCTACACCTTC. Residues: CASSYRGEEGYTF.

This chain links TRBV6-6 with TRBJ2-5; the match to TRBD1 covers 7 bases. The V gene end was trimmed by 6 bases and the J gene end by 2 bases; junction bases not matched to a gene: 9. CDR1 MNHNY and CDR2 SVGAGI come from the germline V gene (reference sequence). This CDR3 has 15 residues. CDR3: CASRPTGVRQETQYF. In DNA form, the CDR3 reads TGTGCCAGCAGACCAACAGGGGTACGACAAGAGACCCAGTACTTC.

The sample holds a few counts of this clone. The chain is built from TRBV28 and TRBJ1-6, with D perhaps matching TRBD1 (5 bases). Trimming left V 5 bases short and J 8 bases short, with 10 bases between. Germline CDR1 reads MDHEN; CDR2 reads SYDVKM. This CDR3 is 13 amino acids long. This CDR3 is CASSPWGDSPLHF. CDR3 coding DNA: TGTGCCAGCAGTCCCTGGGGGGATTCACCCCTCCACTTT.

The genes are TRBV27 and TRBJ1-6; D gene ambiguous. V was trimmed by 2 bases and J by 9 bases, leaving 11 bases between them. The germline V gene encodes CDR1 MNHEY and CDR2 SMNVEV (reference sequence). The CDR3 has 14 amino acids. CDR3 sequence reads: CASSLRPAGSPLHF. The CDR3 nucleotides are TGTGCCAGCAGTTTAAGGCCCGCGGGTTCACCCCTCCACTTT.

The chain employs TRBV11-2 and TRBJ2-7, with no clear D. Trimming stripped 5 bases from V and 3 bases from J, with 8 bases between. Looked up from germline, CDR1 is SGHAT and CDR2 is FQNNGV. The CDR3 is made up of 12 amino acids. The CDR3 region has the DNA TGTGCCAGCAGCCTTACGGTCTACGAGCAGTACTTC. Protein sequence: CASSLTVYEQYF.

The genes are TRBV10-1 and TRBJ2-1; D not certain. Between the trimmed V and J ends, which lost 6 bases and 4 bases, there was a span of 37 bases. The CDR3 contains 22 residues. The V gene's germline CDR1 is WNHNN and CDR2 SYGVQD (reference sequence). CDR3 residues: CASSLKPSSARSHPSLYNEQFF. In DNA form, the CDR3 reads TGCGCCAGCAGCCTGAAACCTTCGAGCGCGCGTTCCCACCCTTCTCTTTACAATGAGCAGTTCTTC.

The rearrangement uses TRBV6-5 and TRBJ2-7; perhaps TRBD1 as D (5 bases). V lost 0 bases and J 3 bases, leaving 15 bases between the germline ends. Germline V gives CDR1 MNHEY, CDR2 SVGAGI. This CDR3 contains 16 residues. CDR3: CASSYSSRASNYEQYF. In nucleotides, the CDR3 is TGTGCCAGCAGTTACTCTTCCAGGGCCTCAAACTACGAGCAGTACTTC.

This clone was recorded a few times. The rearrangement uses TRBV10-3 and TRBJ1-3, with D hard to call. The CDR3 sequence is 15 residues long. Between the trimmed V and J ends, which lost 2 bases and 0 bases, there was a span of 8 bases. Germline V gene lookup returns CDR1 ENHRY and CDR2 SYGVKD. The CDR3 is CAISEGKYSGNTIYF. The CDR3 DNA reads TGTGCCATCAGTGAGGGCAAATACTCTGGAAACACCATATATTTT.

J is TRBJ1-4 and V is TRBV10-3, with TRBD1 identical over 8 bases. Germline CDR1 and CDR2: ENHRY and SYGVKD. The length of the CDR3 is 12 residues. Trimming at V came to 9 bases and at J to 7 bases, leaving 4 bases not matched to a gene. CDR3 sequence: CAMGTGSEKLFF. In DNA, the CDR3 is TGTGCCATGGGGACAGGCTCTGAAAAACTGTTTTTT.

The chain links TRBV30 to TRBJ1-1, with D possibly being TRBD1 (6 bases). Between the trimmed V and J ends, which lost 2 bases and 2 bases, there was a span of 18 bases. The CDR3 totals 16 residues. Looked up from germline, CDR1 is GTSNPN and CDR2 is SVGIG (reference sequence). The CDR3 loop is CAWSFPDREYNTEAFF. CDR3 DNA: TGTGCCTGGAGTTTTCCGGACAGAGAGTACAACACTGAAGCTTTCTTT.

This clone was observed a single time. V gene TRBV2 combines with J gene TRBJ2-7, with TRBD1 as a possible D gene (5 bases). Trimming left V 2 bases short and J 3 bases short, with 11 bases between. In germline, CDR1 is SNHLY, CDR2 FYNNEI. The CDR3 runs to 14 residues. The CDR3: CASSERGPSYEQYF. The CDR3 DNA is TGTGCCAGCAGTGAAAGGGGTCCAAGCTACGAGCAGTACTTC.

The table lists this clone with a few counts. CDR3 protein: CASSYQQDQPQHF. In DNA, the CDR3 is TGTGCCAGCAGCTACCAACAAGATCAGCCCCAGCATTTT. This chain joins TRBV7-2 and TRBJ1-5; D gene ambiguous. The CDR3 spans 13 residues. CDR1 is SGHTA, CDR2 FQGNSA, per germline. V lost 4 bases to trimming and J lost 5 bases, with 9 bases between them.

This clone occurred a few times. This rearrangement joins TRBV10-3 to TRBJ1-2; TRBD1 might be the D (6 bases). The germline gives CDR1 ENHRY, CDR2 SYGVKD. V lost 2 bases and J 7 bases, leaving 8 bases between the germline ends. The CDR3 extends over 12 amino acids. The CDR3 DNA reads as TGTGCCATCAGTGAGGCCAGGGGTGGCTACACCTTC. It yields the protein CAISEARGGYTF.

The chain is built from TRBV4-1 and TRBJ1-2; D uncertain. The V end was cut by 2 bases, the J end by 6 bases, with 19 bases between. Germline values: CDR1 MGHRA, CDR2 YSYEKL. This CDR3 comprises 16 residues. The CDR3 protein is CASSQTKLGFSHGYTF. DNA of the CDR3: TGCGCCAGCAGCCAAACTAAGCTCGGATTCTCTCATGGCTACACCTTC.

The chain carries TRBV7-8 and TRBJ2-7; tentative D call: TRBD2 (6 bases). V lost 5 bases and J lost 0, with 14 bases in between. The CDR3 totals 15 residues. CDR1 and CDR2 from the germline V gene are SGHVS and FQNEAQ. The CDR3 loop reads CASSPRDGSSYEQYF. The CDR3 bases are TGTGCCAGCAGCCCGAGGGACGGGAGCTCCTACGAGCAGTACTTC.

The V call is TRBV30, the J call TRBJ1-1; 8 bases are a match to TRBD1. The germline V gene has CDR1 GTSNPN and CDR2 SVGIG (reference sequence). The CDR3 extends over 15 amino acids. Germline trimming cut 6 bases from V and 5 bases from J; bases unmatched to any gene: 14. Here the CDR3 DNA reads TGTGCCTGTATGACAGGGGAGGAAGGTTGGACTGAAGCTTTCTTT. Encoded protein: CACMTGEEGWTEAFF. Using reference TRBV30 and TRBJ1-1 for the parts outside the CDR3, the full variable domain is SQTIHQWPATLVQPVGSPLSLECTVEGTSNPNLYWYRQAAGRGLQLLFYSVGIGQISSEVPQNLSASRPQDRQFILSSKKLLLSDSGFYLCACMTGEEGWTEAFFGQGTRLTVV.

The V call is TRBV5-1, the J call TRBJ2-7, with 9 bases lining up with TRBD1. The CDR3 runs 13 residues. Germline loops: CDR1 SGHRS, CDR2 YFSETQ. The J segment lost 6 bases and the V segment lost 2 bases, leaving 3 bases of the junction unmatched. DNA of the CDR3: TGCGCCAGCAGCTTTACGGGACAGGGCGAGCAGTACTTC. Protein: CASSFTGQGEQYF.

CDR3 in DNA: TGCGCCAGCAGCGCTGGACAGAGCTTAAACTATGGCTACACCTTC. It codes for CASSAGQSLNYGYTF. The chain recombines TRBV5-1 with TRBJ1-2, with D perhaps matching TRBD1 (6 bases). This CDR3 has 15 amino acids. CDR1 and CDR2 from the germline V gene are SGHRS and YFSETQ. Trimming stripped 4 bases from V and 2 bases from J, with 15 bases between.

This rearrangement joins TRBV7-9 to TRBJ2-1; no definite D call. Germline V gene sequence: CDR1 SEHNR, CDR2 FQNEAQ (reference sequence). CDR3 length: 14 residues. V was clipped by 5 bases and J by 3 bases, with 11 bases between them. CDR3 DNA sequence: TGTGCCAGCAGCCCAGGAAACAGCTACAATGAGCAGTTCTTC. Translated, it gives CASSPGNSYNEQFF.

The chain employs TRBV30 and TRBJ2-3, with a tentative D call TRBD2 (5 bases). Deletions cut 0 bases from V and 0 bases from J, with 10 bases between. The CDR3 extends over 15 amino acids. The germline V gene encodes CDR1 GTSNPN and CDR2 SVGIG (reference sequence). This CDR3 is CAWSVGGSSTDTQYF. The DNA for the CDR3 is TGTGCCTGGAGTGTAGGAGGATCTAGCACAGATACGCAGTATTTT.

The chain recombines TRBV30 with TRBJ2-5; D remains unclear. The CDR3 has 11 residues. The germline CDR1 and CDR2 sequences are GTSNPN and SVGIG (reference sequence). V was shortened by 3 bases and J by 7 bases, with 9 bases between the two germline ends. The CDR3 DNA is TGTGCCTGGAGCTGGAGAGGGACCCAGTACTTC. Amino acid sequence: CAWSWRGTQYF.

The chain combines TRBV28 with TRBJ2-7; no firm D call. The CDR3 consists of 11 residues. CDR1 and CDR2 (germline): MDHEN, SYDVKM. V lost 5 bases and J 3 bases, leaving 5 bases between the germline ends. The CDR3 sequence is CASSDSYEQYF. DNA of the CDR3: TGTGCCAGCAGTGATAGCTACGAGCAGTACTTC.

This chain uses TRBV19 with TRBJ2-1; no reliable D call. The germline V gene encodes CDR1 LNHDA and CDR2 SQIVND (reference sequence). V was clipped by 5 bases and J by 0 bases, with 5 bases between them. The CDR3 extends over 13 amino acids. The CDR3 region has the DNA TGTGCCAGTAGTCGGTCCTCCTACAATGAGCAGTTCTTC. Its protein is CASSRSSYNEQFF.

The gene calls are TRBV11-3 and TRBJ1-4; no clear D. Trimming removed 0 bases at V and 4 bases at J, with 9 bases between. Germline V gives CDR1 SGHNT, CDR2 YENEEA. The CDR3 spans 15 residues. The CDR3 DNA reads TGTGCCAGCAGCTTAGAGGTGAGACATAATGAAAAACTGTTTTTT. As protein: CASSLEVRHNEKLFF. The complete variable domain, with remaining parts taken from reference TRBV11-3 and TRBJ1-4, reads EAGVVQSPRYKIIEKKQPVAFWCNPISGHNTLYWYLQNLGQGPELLIRYENEEAVDDSQLPKDRFSAERLKGVDSTLKIQPAELGDSAVYLCASSLEVRHNEKLFFGSGTQLSVL.

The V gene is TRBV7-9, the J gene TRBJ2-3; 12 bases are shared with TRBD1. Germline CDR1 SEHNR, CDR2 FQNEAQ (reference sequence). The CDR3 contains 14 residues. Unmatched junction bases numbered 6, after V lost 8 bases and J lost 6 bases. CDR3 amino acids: CASAGTGGEDTQYF. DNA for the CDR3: TGTGCCAGCGCCGGGACAGGGGGCGAGGATACGCAGTATTTT.

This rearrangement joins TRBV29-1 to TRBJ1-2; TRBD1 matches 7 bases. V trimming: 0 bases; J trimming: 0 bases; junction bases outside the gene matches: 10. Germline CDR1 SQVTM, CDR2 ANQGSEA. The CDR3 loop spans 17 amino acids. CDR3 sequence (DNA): TGCAGCGTTGAAGACGCAAGGACAGGAGGAGCTAACTATGGCTACACCTTC. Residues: CSVEDARTGGANYGYTF.

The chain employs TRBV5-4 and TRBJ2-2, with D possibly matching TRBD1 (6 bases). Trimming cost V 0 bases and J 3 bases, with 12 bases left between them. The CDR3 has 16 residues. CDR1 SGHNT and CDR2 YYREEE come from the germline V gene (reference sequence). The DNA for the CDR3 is TGTGCCAGCAGCTTGGTGATAGGGGGACACACCGGGGAGCTGTTTTTT. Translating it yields CASSLVIGGHTGELFF.